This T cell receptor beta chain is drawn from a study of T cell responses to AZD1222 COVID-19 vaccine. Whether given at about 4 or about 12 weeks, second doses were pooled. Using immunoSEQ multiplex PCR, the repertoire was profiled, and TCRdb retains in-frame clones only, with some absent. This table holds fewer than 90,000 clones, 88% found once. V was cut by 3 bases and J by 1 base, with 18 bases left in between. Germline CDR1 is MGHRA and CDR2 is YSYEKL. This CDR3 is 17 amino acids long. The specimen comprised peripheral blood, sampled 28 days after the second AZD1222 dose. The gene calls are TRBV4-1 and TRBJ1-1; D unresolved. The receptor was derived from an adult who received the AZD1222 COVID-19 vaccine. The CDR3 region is CASSQGIGSSRNTEAFF. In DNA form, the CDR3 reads TGCGCCAGCAGCCAGGGAATAGGGTCGTCCCGGAACACTGAAGCTTTCTTT.